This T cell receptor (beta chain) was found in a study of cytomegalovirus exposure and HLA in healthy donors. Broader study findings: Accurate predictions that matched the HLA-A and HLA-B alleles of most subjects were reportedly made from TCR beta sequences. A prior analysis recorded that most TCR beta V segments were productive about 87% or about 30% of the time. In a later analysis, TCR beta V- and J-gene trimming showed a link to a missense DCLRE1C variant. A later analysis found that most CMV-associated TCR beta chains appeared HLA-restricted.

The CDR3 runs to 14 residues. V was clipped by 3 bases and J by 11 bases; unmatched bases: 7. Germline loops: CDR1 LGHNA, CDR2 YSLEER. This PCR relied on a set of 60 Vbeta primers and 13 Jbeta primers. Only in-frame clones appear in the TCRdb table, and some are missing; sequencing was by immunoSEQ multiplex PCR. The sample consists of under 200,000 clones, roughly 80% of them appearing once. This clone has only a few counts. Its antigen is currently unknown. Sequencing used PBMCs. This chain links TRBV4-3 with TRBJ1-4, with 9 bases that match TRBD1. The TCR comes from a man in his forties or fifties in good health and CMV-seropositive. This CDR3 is CASSQGTGLTKLFF. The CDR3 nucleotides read TGCGCCAGCAGCCAGGGGACAGGGCTGACTAAACTGTTTTTT.